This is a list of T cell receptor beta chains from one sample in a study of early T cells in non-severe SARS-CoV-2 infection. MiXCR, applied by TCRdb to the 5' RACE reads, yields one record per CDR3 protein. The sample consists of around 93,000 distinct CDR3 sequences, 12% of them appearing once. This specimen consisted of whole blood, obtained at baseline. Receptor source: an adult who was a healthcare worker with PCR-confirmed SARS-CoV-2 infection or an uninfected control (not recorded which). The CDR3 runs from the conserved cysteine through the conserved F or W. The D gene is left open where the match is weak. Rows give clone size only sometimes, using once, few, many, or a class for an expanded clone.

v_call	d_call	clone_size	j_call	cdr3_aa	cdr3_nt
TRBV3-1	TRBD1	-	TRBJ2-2	CASSRRTGFGELFF	TGTGCCAGCAGCCGCAGGACAGGGTTCGGGGAGCTGTTTTTT
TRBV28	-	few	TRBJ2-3	CASSLVLFTDTQYF	TGTGCCAGCAGTTTGGTCCTATTCACAGATACGCAGTATTTT
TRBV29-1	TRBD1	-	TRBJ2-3	CSVVGGQVRADTQYF	TGCAGCGTTGTAGGGGGACAGGTGAGGGCAGATACGCAGTATTTT
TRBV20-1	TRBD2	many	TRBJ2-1	CSARGDSKAGVYNEQFF	TGCAGTGCTAGAGGCGACTCTAAAGCGGGAGTCTACAATGAGCAGTTCTTC
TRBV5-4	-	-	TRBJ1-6	CASSLAVFNSPLHF	TGTGCCAGCAGCTTGGCCGTTTTTAATTCACCCCTCCACTTT
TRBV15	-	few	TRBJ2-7	CATSRDRTDSYEQYF	TGTGCCACCAGCAGAGATCGGACAGACTCCTACGAGCAGTACTTC
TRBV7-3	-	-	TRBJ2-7	CASSDGGANYEQYF	TGTGCCAGCAGCGACGGAGGGGCCAACTACGAGCAGTACTTC
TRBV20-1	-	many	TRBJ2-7	CSASQAGYEQYF	TGCAGTGCTAGTCAGGCGGGCTACGAGCAGTACTTC
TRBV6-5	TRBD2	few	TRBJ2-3	CASSRTAGLAGFTDTQYF	TGTGCCAGCAGCCGGACGGCGGGGCTAGCGGGGTTTACAGATACGCAGTATTTT
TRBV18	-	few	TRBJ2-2	CASSPSGTGELFF	TGTGCCAGCTCACCAAGCGGTACCGGGGAGCTGTTTTTT
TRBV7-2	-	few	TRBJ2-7	CASSLDVSSGQYF	TGTGCCAGCAGCTTAGATGTCTCTTCGGGGCAGTACTTC
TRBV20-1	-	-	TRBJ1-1	CSARVRTSLMNTEAFF	TGCAGTGCTAGAGTACGTACTAGCCTAATGAACACTGAAGCTTTCTTT
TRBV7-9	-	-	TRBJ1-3	CASLGLSSGNTIYF	TGTGCCAGCTTGGGACTGAGCTCTGGAAACACCATATATTTT
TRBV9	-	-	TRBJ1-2	CASSADSYGYTF	TGTGCCAGCAGCGCCGACAGCTATGGCTACACCTTC
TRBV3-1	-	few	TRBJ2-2	CASSIRWSVRELFF	TGTGCCAGCAGCATTAGATGGTCAGTCCGGGAGCTGTTTTTT
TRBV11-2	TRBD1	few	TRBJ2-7	CASSNRGQGNYEQYF	TGTGCCAGCAGTAACCGGGGACAGGGGAACTACGAGCAGTACTTC
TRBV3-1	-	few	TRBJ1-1	CASSQARESGAFF	TGTGCCAGCAGCCAAGCCAGGGAGAGTGGAGCTTTCTTT
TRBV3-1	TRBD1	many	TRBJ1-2	CASSQEGGRKYGYTF	TGTGCCAGCAGCCAAGAAGGGGGCAGAAAGTATGGCTACACCTTC
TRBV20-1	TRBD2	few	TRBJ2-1	CSARSGGGNEQFF	TGCAGTGCTAGGAGCGGGGGAGGAAATGAGCAGTTCTTC
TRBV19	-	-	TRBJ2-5	CASTPGRALETQYF	TGTGCCAGTACCCCGGGACGAGCGCTTGAGACCCAGTACTTC
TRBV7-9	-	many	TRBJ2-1	CASSLRQGRDSSYNEQFF	TGTGCCAGCAGCTTAAGACAGGGGAGGGATAGCTCCTACAATGAGCAGTTCTTC
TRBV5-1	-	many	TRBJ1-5	CASSLIGETNQPQHF	TGCGCCAGCAGCTTGATAGGGGAGACCAATCAGCCCCAGCATTTT
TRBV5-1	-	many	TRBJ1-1	CASSPDGNTEAFF	TGCGCCAGCAGCCCAGACGGGAACACTGAAGCTTTCTTT
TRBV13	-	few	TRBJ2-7	CASSPPQTYEQYF	TGTGCCAGCAGCCCCCCCCAGACCTACGAGCAGTACTTC
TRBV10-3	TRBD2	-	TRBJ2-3	CAISETSGDTSTDTQYF	TGTGCCATCAGTGAGACTAGCGGGGACACTAGCACAGATACGCAGTATTTT
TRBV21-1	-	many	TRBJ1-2	CAPSAEGNYGYTF	TGTGCCCCCTCCGCAGAGGGAAACTATGGCTACACCTTC
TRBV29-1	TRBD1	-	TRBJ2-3	CSVEGSGGQSPDTDTQYF	TGCAGCGTTGAAGGAAGTGGGGGACAGTCTCCAGACACAGATACGCAGTATTTT
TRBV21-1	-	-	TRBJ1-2	CASSKEPGQGTANYGYTF	TGTGCCAGCAGCAAAGAACCGGGCCAGGGGACAGCGAACTATGGCTACACCTTC
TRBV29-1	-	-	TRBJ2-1	CSLGTWGNEQFF	TGCAGCCTCGGGACGTGGGGGAATGAGCAGTTCTTC
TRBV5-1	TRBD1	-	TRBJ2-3	CASSLKGQGASTDTQYF	TGCGCCAGCAGCTTGAAAGGACAGGGGGCTAGCACAGATACGCAGTATTTT
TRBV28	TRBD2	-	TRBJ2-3	CASSLIGRVQSDTQYF	TGTGCCAGCAGTTTAATCGGGAGGGTGCAATCAGATACGCAGTATTTT
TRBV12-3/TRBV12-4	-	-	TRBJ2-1	CASSLNRNEQFF	TGTGCCAGCAGTTTGAATAGGAATGAGCAGTTCTTC
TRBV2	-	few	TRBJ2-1	CASSGSSYNEQFF	TGTGCCAGCAGCGGGAGCTCCTACAATGAGCAGTTCTTC
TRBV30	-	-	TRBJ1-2	CAWSVTGVRGYGYTF	TGTGCCTGGAGTGTAACAGGAGTGCGCGGCTATGGCTACACCTTC
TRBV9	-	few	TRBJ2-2	CASRPETTSGELFF	TGTGCCAGCAGACCGGAGACTACATCGGGGGAGCTGTTTTTT
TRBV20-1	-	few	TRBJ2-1	CSAREPSSYNEQFF	TGCAGTGCCAGGGAACCTAGCTCCTACAATGAGCAGTTCTTC
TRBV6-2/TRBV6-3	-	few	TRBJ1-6	CASSYSRVKDSPLHF	TGTGCCAGCAGTTACTCCAGGGTAAAGGATTCACCCCTCCACTTT
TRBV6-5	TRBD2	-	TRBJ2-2	CASSTTGTITSELFF	TGTGCCAGCAGTACGACCGGGACTATAACCTCGGAGCTGTTTTTT
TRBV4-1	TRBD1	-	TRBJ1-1	CASSREPQTGGNTEAFF	TGCGCCAGCAGCCGGGAGCCCCAAACAGGGGGTAACACTGAAGCTTTCTTT
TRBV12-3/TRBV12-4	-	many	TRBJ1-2	CASSFQGNYGYTF	TGTGCCAGCAGTTTCCAAGGGAACTATGGCTACACCTTC
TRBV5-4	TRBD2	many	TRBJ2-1	CASTSNSNPGLAGRTEQFF	TGTGCCAGCACCTCCAATAGTAACCCTGGACTAGCGGGACGCACTGAGCAGTTCTTC